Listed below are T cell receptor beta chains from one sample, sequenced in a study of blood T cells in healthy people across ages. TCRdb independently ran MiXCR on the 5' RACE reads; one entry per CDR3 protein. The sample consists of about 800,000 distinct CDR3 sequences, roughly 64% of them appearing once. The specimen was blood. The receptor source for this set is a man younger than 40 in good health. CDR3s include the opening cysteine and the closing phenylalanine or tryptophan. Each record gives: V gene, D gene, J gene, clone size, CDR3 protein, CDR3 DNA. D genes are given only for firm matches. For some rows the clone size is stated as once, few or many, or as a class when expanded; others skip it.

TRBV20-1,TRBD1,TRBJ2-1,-,CSANPGQHNEQFF,TGCAGTGCTAACCCGGGACAGCACAATGAGCAGTTCTTC
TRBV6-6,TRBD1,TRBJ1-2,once,CASIKGQDLYGYTF,TGTGCCAGCATTAAGGGACAGGACTTATATGGCTACACCTTC
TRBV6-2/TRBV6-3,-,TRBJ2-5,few,CASRPQGGERMEQYF,TGTGCCAGCAGGCCACAGGGCGGGGAAAGAATGGAGCAGTACTTC
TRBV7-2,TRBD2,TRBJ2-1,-,CASSPPTSGGALNEQFF,TGTGCCAGCAGCCCTCCGACTAGCGGGGGGGCTTTGAATGAGCAGTTCTTC
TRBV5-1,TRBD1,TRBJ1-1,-,CASSSYTGTGWGEAFF,TGCGCCAGCAGCTCCTATACCGGGACAGGGTGGGGTGAAGCTTTCTTT
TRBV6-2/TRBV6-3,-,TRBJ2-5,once,CASTNPGVGETQYF,TGTGCCAGCACCAATCCGGGGGTCGGAGAGACCCAGTACTTC
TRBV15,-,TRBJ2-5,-,CATSRVKETQYF,TGTGCCACCAGCAGAGTCAAGGAGACCCAGTACTTC
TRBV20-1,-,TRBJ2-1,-,CSAPLRGADLYNEQFF,TGCAGTGCTCCACTCAGGGGCGCCGATTTATACAATGAGCAGTTCTTC
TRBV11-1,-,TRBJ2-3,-,CASSQVGRLSTDTQYF,TGTGCCAGCAGCCAGGTGGGGAGACTAAGCACAGATACGCAGTATTTT
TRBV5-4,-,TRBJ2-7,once,CASSFYRGTGYEQYF,TGTGCCAGCAGCTTCTACCGGGGAACGGGGTACGAGCAGTACTTC
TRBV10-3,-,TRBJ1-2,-,CAISSDGNNYGYTF,TGTGCCATCAGTTCCGACGGTAACAACTATGGCTACACCTTC
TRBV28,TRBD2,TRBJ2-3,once,CATRGGREGTDTQYF,TGTGCTACACGGGGGGGGCGCGAAGGCACAGATACGCAGTATTTT
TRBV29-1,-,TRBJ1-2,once,CSGLVGHEGYTF,TGCAGCGGTTTGGTGGGACATGAAGGCTACACCTTC
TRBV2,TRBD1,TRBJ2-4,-,CASSVQGSAGEQYF,TGTGCCAGCAGCGTACAGGGGTCGGCGGGTGAGCAGTACTTC
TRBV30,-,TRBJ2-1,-,CAWARVDNEQFF,TGTGCCTGGGCCAGGGTGGATAATGAGCAGTTCTTC
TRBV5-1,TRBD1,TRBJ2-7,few,CASSLVGTGDYEQYF,TGCGCCAGCAGCTTGGTTGGGACAGGGGACTACGAGCAGTACTTC
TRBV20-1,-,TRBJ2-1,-,CSAIGGYNEQFF,TGCAGTGCAATCGGGGGCTACAATGAGCAGTTCTTC
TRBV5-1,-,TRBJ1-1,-,CASSVTGEEDTEAFF,TGCGCCAGCAGCGTAACGGGGGAGGAGGACACTGAAGCTTTCTTT
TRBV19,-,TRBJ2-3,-,CASSMRRDDTDTQYF,TGTGCCAGTAGTATGAGGAGGGACGACACAGATACGCAGTATTTT
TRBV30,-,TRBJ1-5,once,CAWSDVTENQPQHF,TGTGCCTGGAGTGACGTAACAGAGAATCAGCCCCAGCATTTT
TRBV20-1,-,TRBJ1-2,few,CSARVITPGPHGYTF,TGCAGTGCTAGAGTGATCACGCCGGGACCTCATGGCTACACCTTC
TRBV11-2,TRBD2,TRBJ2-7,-,CASNLVTSGTHEQYF,TGTGCCAGCAACTTAGTGACTAGCGGGACCCACGAGCAGTACTTC
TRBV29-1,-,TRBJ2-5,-,CSVEGDPRETQYF,TGCAGCGTTGAAGGGGACCCAAGAGAGACCCAGTACTTC
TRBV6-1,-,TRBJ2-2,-,CASTVNSGTAGELFF,TGTGCCAGCACTGTTAATTCGGGAACGGCCGGGGAGCTGTTTTTT
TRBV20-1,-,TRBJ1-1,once,CSAMGPNTEAFF,TGCAGTGCTATGGGACCCAACACTGAAGCTTTCTTT
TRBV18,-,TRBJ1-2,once,CASLKHGYTF,TGTGCCAGCTTGAAGCATGGCTACACCTTC
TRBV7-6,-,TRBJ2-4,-,CASSPRGDIQYF,TGTGCCAGCAGCCCCCGAGGGGACATTCAGTACTTC
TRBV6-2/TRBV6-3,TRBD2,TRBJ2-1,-,CASSYSLAGVVKNEQFF,TGTGCCAGCAGTTACTCCCTAGCGGGAGTCGTGAAAAATGAGCAGTTCTTC
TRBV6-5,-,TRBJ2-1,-,CASSFHNEQFF,TGTGCCAGCAGTTTCCACAATGAGCAGTTCTTC
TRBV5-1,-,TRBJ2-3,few,CASSLAEGRNTQYF,TGCGCCAGCAGCTTGGCCGAGGGCAGGAATACGCAGTATTTT
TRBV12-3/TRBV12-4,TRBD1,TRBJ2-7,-,CASSEQGASLYEQYF,TGTGCCAGCAGTGAACAGGGGGCTTCTCTTTACGAGCAGTACTTC
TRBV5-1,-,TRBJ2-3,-,CASRDPASTDTQYF,TGCGCCAGCAGGGATCCGGCCTCCACAGATACGCAGTATTTT
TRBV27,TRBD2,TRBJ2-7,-,CASSFLVGTSVSYNEQYF,TGTGCCAGCAGTTTCCTCGTAGGGACTAGCGTCTCCTACAATGAGCAGTACTTC
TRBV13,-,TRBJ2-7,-,CASSLGTSDQYF,TGTGCCAGCAGCCTCGGGACCTCAGACCAGTACTTC
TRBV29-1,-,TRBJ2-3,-,CSVAAPPGATQYF,TGCAGCGTTGCAGCCCCACCCGGGGCTACGCAGTATTTT
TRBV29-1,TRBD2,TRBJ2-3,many,CSVELAGVGDTQYF,TGCAGCGTTGAACTAGCGGGAGTGGGAGATACGCAGTATTTT
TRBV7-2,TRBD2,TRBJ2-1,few,CASSVAGEGGYNEQFF,TGTGCCAGCAGCGTAGCGGGAGAAGGGGGCTACAATGAGCAGTTCTTC
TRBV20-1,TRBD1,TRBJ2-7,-,CSAIPGQGTGEQYF,TGCAGTGCTATACCGGGACAGGGGACGGGGGAGCAGTACTTC
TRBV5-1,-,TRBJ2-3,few,CASSLVGVSADTQYF,TGCGCCAGCAGCTTGGTGGGGGTTAGCGCAGATACGCAGTATTTT
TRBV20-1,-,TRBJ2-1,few,CSATPRFSDREQFF,TGCAGTGCTACCCCAAGGTTCAGCGACCGGGAGCAGTTCTTC
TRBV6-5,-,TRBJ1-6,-,CASRWGESDSPLHF,TGTGCCAGCAGGTGGGGGGAAAGTGATTCACCCCTCCACTTT
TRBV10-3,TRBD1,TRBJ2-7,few,CAITADRDYEQYF,TGTGCCATCACCGCGGACAGGGACTACGAGCAGTACTTC
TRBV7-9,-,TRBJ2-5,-,CASRKGQPGETQYF,TGTGCCAGCAGAAAAGGACAGCCAGGAGAGACCCAGTACTTC
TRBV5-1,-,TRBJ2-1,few,CASSFFDLRSNEQFF,TGCGCCAGCAGCTTCTTTGACCTTCGAAGCAATGAGCAGTTCTTC
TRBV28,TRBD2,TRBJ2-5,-,CASSSPSGSLETQYF,TGTGCCAGCAGTTCCCCTAGCGGGAGCTTGGAGACCCAGTACTTC
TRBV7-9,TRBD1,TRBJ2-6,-,CASSPRRDRDLSGANVLTF,TGTGCCAGCAGCCCCCGCCGGGACAGGGATCTCTCTGGGGCCAACGTCCTGACTTTC
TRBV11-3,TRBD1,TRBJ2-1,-,CASSLGSGTGGSSYNEQFF,TGTGCCAGCAGCTTAGGTTCAGGGACAGGGGGGAGCTCCTACAATGAGCAGTTCTTC
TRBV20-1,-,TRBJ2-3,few,CSARNYVWGTDTRYF,TGCAGTGCTCGAAACTACGTGTGGGGCACAGATACGCGGTATTTT
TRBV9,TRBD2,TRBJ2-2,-,CASRPRGAANTGELFF,TGTGCCAGCAGGCCGCGGGGGGCAGCGAACACCGGGGAGCTGTTTTTT
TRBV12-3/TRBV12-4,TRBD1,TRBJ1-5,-,CASSSLGGFQPQHF,TGTGCCAGCAGTTCACTAGGGGGCTTTCAGCCCCAGCATTTT
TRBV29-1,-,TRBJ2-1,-,CSVARSGGGRDEQFF,TGCAGCGTTGCACGCAGTGGGGGGGGCAGGGATGAGCAGTTCTTC
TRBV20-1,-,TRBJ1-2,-,CSARGNINPKDQVSYGYTF,TGCAGTGCTAGAGGAAACATAAACCCCAAGGATCAGGTGTCCTATGGCTACACCTTC
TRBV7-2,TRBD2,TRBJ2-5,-,CASSLLEGGVQYF,TGTGCCAGCAGCCTGCTTGAGGGAGGGGTGCAGTACTTC
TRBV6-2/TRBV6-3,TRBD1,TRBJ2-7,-,CASSYSTDRAVFYEQYF,TGTGCCAGCAGTTACTCGACCGACAGGGCTGTTTTCTACGAGCAGTACTTC